The clone carrying this TCR beta chain came up many times. The antigen is unknown. Time point reported: patch test 2, 6 weeks after DPC sensitization. The treatment was: therapeutic diphenylcyclopropenone sensitization with weekly scalp DPC. The template was total RNA from unfractionated whole blood. The entry originates in a study of human T cells and chemical hapten exposure. Findings and caveats of the study: Clustering by CDR3 similarity yielded significantly more large clusters from expanded TCRs than controls.

Individual cDNA molecules (in the library) carried attached unique molecular identifiers. Authors' data handling: Samples had a median of about 95,000 TCRs, ranging roughly 20,000 to 690,600. TCRdb re-called the RACE reads with MiXCR, one entry per CDR3 protein. It is TCRdb's table, rather than the study itself, that gives the V and J calls and clone size. Counted here are under 450,000 distinct CDR3 sequences, just under 6.5% occurring once; the ten biggest clones make up under 7%. This TCR derives from a woman between 18 and 30 years old with alopecia areata. Some clones in this sample may be carry-over from other donors' samples. The starting material was whole blood, obtained in connection with sensitization to the hapten diphenylcyclopropenone (DPC).

The CDR3 here is CASKPAMDRLGEQYF. For the CDR3, the DNA is TGCGCCAGCAAACCCGCCATGGACAGGCTAGGCGAGCAGTACTTC. V and J are TRBV4-1 and TRBJ2-7, with 7 nucleotides matching TRBD1. V was clipped by 7 bases and J by 6 bases; unmatched bases: 15. In germline, CDR1 is MGHRA, CDR2 YSYEKL. The CDR3 is 15 residues long.